The 32 T cell receptor beta chains in this list originate from one sample, sequenced in a study of blood T cell repertoires in COVID-19. Profiled with immunoSEQ multiplex PCR; TCRdb holds only in-frame clones, not every one. Of about 130,000 clones detected, about four fifths appear once; the ten largest clones hold 10% to 15%. Source material: peripheral blood. Receptors were obtained from a human donor in a cohort sampled during active COVID-19.

This rearrangement joins TRBV5-5 to TRBJ2-1; 11 nucleotides agree with TRBD2. The CDR3 has 15 residues. V gave up 3 bases and J gave up 3 bases; unmatched junction bases: 2. Germline V CDR1 and CDR2: SGHKS, YYEKEE (reference sequence). CDR3 in DNA: TGTGCCAGCAGCTCGACTAGCGGGAACTACAATGAGCAGTTCTTC. Protein: CASSSTSGNYNEQFF.

The chain carries TRBV7-2 and TRBJ2-7; tentatively, D is TRBD1 (6 bases). V was shortened by 2 bases and J by 4 bases, with 15 bases between the two germline ends. This CDR3 spans 15 amino acids. Germline lookup yields CDR1 SGHTA and CDR2 FQGNSA. As DNA, the CDR3 is TGTGCCAGCAGCTTAAGGGGGTACGTCTCTTACGAGCAGTACTTC. Encoded protein: CASSLRGYVSYEQYF. The whole variable domain, filled in from reference TRBV7-2 and TRBJ2-7, reads GAGVSQSPSNKVTEKGKDVELRCDPISGHTALYWYRQSLGQGLEFLIYFQGNSAPDKSGLPSDRFSAERTGGSVSTLTIQRTQQEDSAVYLCASSLRGYVSYEQYFGPGTRLTVT.

The chain carries TRBV7-9 and TRBJ2-7; 12 bases are a match to TRBD1. Trimming took 5 bases from V and 3 from J; bases not matched to a gene: 5. Germline loops: CDR1 SEHNR, CDR2 FQNEAQ (reference sequence). The CDR3 is 15 amino acids. The CDR3 bases are TGTGCCAGCAGCAGAGGGACAGGGGGCGTCTACGAGCAGTACTTC. This sequence encodes CASSRGTGGVYEQYF. Full variable domain (remainder filled in from reference TRBV7-9 and TRBJ2-7): DTGVSQNPRHKITKRGQNVTFRCDPISEHNRLYWYRQTLGQGPEFLTYFQNEAQLEKSRLLSDRFSAERPKGSFSTLEIQRTEQGDSAMYLCASSRGTGGVYEQYFGPGTRLTVT.

The chain couples TRBV6-6 to TRBJ2-1; 8 nucleotides line up with TRBD2. V was pared by 2 bases and J by 4 bases, with 1 base of the junction left unmatched. The CDR3 contains 14 residues. The germline V gene has CDR1 MNHNY and CDR2 SVGAGI (reference sequence). The CDR3 is CASSYRGGYNEQFF. CDR3 in DNA: TGTGCCAGCAGTTACCGGGGGGGGTACAATGAGCAGTTCTTC.

The V and J genes are TRBV20-1 and TRBJ2-1; 11 nucleotides match TRBD2. CDR3 length: 17 residues. CDR1 is DFQATT, CDR2 SNEGSKA, per germline (reference sequence). The J segment lost 6 bases and the V segment lost 3 bases, leaving 13 bases of the junction unmatched. CDR3: CSASASGTSGGSNEQFF. The CDR3 nucleotides are TGCAGTGCTAGTGCTTCCGGGACTAGCGGCGGAAGCAATGAGCAGTTCTTC.

The J gene is TRBJ1-5, the V gene TRBV7-2; TRBD1 matches 9 bases. CDR1 is SGHTA, CDR2 FQGNSA, per germline. The ends lost 3 bases at V and 5 bases at J; junction bases unmatched: 5. The CDR3 is 15 residues long. CDR3 in DNA: TGTGCCAGCAGCTTGGGGGACAGGGTCCATCAGCCCCAGCATTTT. It codes for CASSLGDRVHQPQHF.

This chain connects TRBV19 to TRBJ1-5, with D hard to call. The CDR3 has 14 amino acids. Germline V gene sequence: CDR1 LNHDA, CDR2 SQIVND (reference sequence). Trimming took 5 bases from V and 0 from J, leaving 8 bases between them. The CDR3 region has the DNA TGTGCCAGTAGTTGGCTTGGTAGCAATCAGCCCCAGCATTTT. It yields the protein CASSWLGSNQPQHF.

This chain links TRBV27 with TRBJ1-2; D is undetermined. The CDR3 length is 12 residues. The germline V gene has CDR1 MNHEY and CDR2 SMNVEV (reference sequence). With 5 bases removed from V and 8 bases from J, the gap between germline ends came to 12 bases. The CDR3 DNA follows: TGTGCCAGCAGTGGACCCGGAGGGGGCTACACCTTC. Translating gives CASSGPGGGYTF.

V and J are TRBV5-6 and TRBJ2-7; D is possibly TRBD1 (6 bases). Trimming stripped 0 bases from V and 4 bases from J, with 8 bases between. The CDR3 is 13 amino acids. Looked up from germline, CDR1 is SGHDT and CDR2 is YYEEEE. The CDR3 protein is CASSLEGTYEQYF. CDR3 DNA sequence: TGTGCCAGCAGCTTGGAAGGGACATACGAGCAGTACTTC. Using reference TRBV5-6 and TRBJ2-7 for the parts outside the CDR3, the full variable domain is DAGVTQSPTHLIKTRGQQVTLRCSPKSGHDTVSWYQQALGQGPQFIFQYYEEEERQRGNFPDRFSGHQFPNYSSELNVNALLLGDSALYLCASSLEGTYEQYFGPGTRLTVT.

J is TRBJ2-7 and V is TRBV6-6; TRBD2 matches at 8 bases. The trim removed 5 bases at V and 3 bases at J, leaving 21 bases unmatched. Germline V lookup: CDR1 MNHNY, CDR2 SVGAGI (reference sequence). This CDR3 region has 19 residues. The CDR3 loop is CASSLRGPAGELVGYEQYF. CDR3 nucleotides: TGTGCCAGCAGTCTCCGGGGACCAGCGGGGGAGCTTGTGGGCTACGAGCAGTACTTC.

The table lists this clone with a few counts. The J gene is TRBJ2-1, the V gene TRBV7-9; 9 bases align to TRBD2. This CDR3 contains 17 residues. V was pared by 5 bases and J by 0 bases, with 8 bases of the junction left unmatched. The germline gives CDR1 SEHNR, CDR2 FQNEAQ (reference sequence). The CDR3 DNA follows: TGTGCCAGCAGCACCCCCTCTAGCGGGGCCTCCTACAATGAGCAGTTCTTC. Protein product: CASSTPSSGASYNEQFF.

The chain recombines TRBV3-1 (or the pseudogene TRBV3-2) with TRBJ1-4; TRBD1 agrees at 7 bases. V lost 5 bases and J lost 5; bases outside the gene matches: 5. The V gene's germline CDR1 is LGHDT and CDR2 YNNKEL (reference sequence). The CDR3 has 14 residues. The CDR3 DNA reads TGTGCCAGCAGCTCCGGGACAGAAAATGAAAAACTGTTTTTT. It specifies CASSSGTENEKLFF.

The gene calls are TRBV13 and TRBJ1-2; TRBD1 aligns across 7 bases. In germline, CDR1 is PRHDT, CDR2 FYEKMQ (reference sequence). With V trimmed by 5 bases and J by 4 bases, 13 bases remained unmatched. This CDR3 is 16 amino acids long. As DNA, the CDR3 is TGTGCCAGCAGCCCCGGTCGGGACAGTCCCCTCTATGGCTACACCTTC. Translation gives CASSPGRDSPLYGYTF.

The rearrangement uses TRBV5-1 and TRBJ2-2, with 8 bases identical to TRBD2. The germline V gene has CDR1 SGHRS and CDR2 YFSETQ. V lost 0 bases to trimming and J lost 0 bases; unmatched junction nucleotides: 4. The CDR3 loop spans 17 amino acids. Here the CDR3 reads CASSLGAGDTNTGELFF. The DNA of the CDR3 is TGCGCCAGCAGCTTGGGAGCGGGGGATACGAACACCGGGGAGCTGTTTTTT. The variable domain in full, completed from reference TRBV5-1 and TRBJ2-2, reads KAGVTQTPRYLIKTRGQQVTLSCSPISGHRSVSWYQQTPGQGLQFLFEYFSETQRNKGNFPGRFSGRQFSNSRSEMNVSTLELGDSALYLCASSLGAGDTNTGELFFGEGSRLTVL.

The chain joins TRBV27 to TRBJ2-2; 8 bases align to TRBD2. V was clipped by 1 base and J by 0 bases; unmatched bases: 7. The CDR3 length is 18 residues. Germline lookup yields CDR1 MNHEY and CDR2 SMNVEV (reference sequence). The chain's CDR3 is CASSLWGRGGPNTGELFF. CDR3 sequence (DNA): TGTGCCAGCAGTTTATGGGGCCGCGGGGGGCCGAACACCGGGGAGCTGTTTTTT.

The chain couples TRBV2 to TRBJ1-1; TRBD1 might be the D (6 bases). Germline CDR1 and CDR2: SNHLY and FYNNEI. There are 12 residues in the CDR3. V gave up 6 bases and J gave up 5 bases, with 10 bases separating them. This CDR3 reads CASRAGATEAFF. CDR3 coding DNA: TGTGCCAGCAGAGCAGGGGCGACTGAAGCTTTCTTT.

V and J are TRBV13 and TRBJ2-1, with D perhaps TRBD1 (6 bases). The CDR3 is 14 residues long. Trimming took off 5 bases at V and 9 bases at J, with 17 bases between the two ends. Germline CDR1 and CDR2: PRHDT and FYEKMQ (reference sequence). CDR3 amino acids: CASSRSTGWGEQFF. The DNA for the CDR3 is TGTGCCAGCAGCCGATCCACAGGGTGGGGTGAGCAGTTCTTC. The full variable domain, in which reference TRBV13 and TRBJ2-1 provide the parts outside the CDR3, is AAGVIQSPRHLIKEKRETATLKCYPIPRHDTVYWYQQGPGQDPQFLISFYEKMQSDKGSIPDRFSAQQFSDYHSELNMSSLELGDSALYFCASSRSTGWGEQFFGPGTRLTVL.

This chain joins TRBV4-2 and TRBJ1-2, with 8 bases fitting TRBD1. Unmatched junction bases numbered 9, after V lost 2 bases and J lost 4 bases. The CDR3 runs 16 residues. Germline-derived CDR1 and CDR2 are LGHNA and YNFKEQ. The CDR3 is CASSQPTGVVAYGYTF. CDR3 coding DNA: TGTGCCAGCAGCCAACCGACAGGGGTGGTTGCCTATGGCTACACCTTC.

The chain couples TRBV6-5 to TRBJ2-7; perhaps TRBD1 as D (6 bases). V was trimmed by 1 base and J by 7 bases, leaving 14 bases between them. CDR1 and CDR2 (germline): MNHEY, SVGAGI. The CDR3 totals 14 residues. The CDR3 region is CASSYWGSQGEQYF. The CDR3 DNA reads TGTGCCAGCAGTTACTGGGGCAGTCAGGGGGAGCAGTACTTC.

This chain uses TRBV20-1 with TRBJ1-2; D unclear. With 3 bases removed from V and 3 bases from J, the gap between germline ends came to 14 bases. The germline V gene has CDR1 DFQATT and CDR2 SNEGSKA (reference sequence). The CDR3 sequence is 14 residues long. The DNA for the CDR3 is TGCAGTGCTAGTTCGGTCTTAGAGGACTATGGCTACACCTTC. Translated: CSASSVLEDYGYTF.

This clone was recorded only once. The chain is built from TRBV6-5 and TRBJ1-4; TRBD1 matches 9 bases. V gave up 8 bases and J gave up 6 bases; unmatched junction bases: 4. This CDR3 is built from 13 residues. The V gene's germline CDR1 is MNHEY and CDR2 SVGAGI. The CDR3 is CASLTGGDEKLFF. The DNA for the CDR3 is TGTGCCAGCCTGACAGGGGGTGATGAAAAACTGTTTTTT.

This clone was seen only a few times. The chain combines TRBV3-1 (or the pseudogene TRBV3-2) with TRBJ1-6; TRBD1 is a possible D gene (5 bases). V was shortened by 0 bases and J by 9 bases, with 12 bases between the two germline ends. Germline V lookup: CDR1 LGHDT, CDR2 YNNKEL (reference sequence). The CDR3 spans 15 residues. The CDR3 loop reads CASSQDGGVSSPLHF. DNA for the CDR3: TGTGCCAGCAGCCAAGATGGGGGGGTGTCTTCACCCCTCCACTTT.

The V gene is TRBV15, the J gene TRBJ2-7; maybe TRBD2 (6 bases). Germline values: CDR1 LNHNV, CDR2 YYDKDF (reference sequence). The length of the CDR3 is 16 residues. Trimming took off 0 bases at V and 3 bases at J, with 15 bases between the two ends. The CDR3 nucleotides are TGTGCCACCAGCAGAGATCGGGCGGGACCACACTACGAGCAGTACTTC. Translated: CATSRDRAGPHYEQYF.

The rearrangement uses TRBV7-2 and TRBJ2-5, with D maybe TRBD1 (6 bases). The CDR3 has 14 residues. Germline values: CDR1 SGHTA, CDR2 FQGNSA. V lost 6 bases and J 4 bases, leaving 15 bases between the germline ends. CDR3 sequence: CASSLTGIGETQYF. DNA for the CDR3: TGTGCCAGCAGTTTAACAGGGATCGGAGAGACCCAGTACTTC.

This chain uses TRBV12-5 with TRBJ2-3, with D maybe TRBD2 (5 bases). Per the germline V gene, CDR1 is LGHNT and CDR2 is FRNRAP. The V end lost 2 bases, the J end lost 2 bases, and 17 bases lay between the germline ends. The CDR3 is 17 residues long. For the CDR3, the DNA is TGTGCTAGTGGTTTGTCTGGCCGGGGTCTCACCACAGATACGCAGTATTTT. Translation gives CASGLSGRGLTTDTQYF.

The J gene is TRBJ2-1, the V gene TRBV3-1 (or the pseudogene TRBV3-2); TRBD1 matches 9 bases. CDR1 LGHDT and CDR2 YNNKEL come from the germline V gene (reference sequence). The V and J ends lost 4 bases and 3 bases, in that order; junction bases with no gene match: 7. The CDR3 is made up of 16 amino acids. CDR3 nucleotide sequence: TGTGCCAGCAGCCGCGTCGGGACAGGGAACTACAATGAGCAGTTCTTC. Amino acids: CASSRVGTGNYNEQFF.

This chain connects TRBV6-2 or TRBV6-3 to TRBJ1-5, with D tentatively TRBD1 (6 bases). Trimming cost V 4 bases and J 3 bases, with 10 bases left between them. This CDR3 has 14 amino acids. CDR1 is MNHEY, CDR2 SVGEGT, per germline. Here the CDR3 reads CASSSRTVNQPQHF. In nucleotides, the CDR3 is TGTGCCAGCAGTTCTCGGACAGTCAATCAGCCCCAGCATTTT.

A remark on this clone: Compared with germline, one end of the junction differs, possibly owing to a read error. The chain employs TRBV3-1 (or the pseudogene TRBV3-2) and TRBJ1-6, with a weak D call TRBD1 (5 bases). CDR1 and CDR2 from the germline V gene are LGHDT and YNNKEL (reference sequence). This CDR3 has 14 amino acids. CDR3 nucleotides: TGTGCCAGCAGGCAAGGGGAGAGGGATTCACCCCTCCACTTT. Translated, it gives CASRQGERDSPLHF.

V gene TRBV19 combines with J gene TRBJ1-4, with D unresolved. The V gene's germline CDR1 is LNHDA and CDR2 SQIVND (reference sequence). With 6 bases removed from V and 7 bases from J, the gap between germline ends came to 18 bases. CDR3 length equals 15 residues. The CDR3 DNA reads TGTGCCAGTAGGGTGTTAGCCAAGAGCGGTGAAAAACTGTTTTTT. It translates to CASRVLAKSGEKLFF.

This chain links TRBV10-1 with TRBJ1-2, with a possible D match to TRBD1 (5 bases). This CDR3 contains 13 residues. The germline V and J ends were trimmed by 3 bases and 5 bases, with 10 bases remaining between them. Germline V gene sequence: CDR1 WNHNN, CDR2 SYGVQD (reference sequence). The CDR3 sequence: CASSELRGYGYTF. CDR3 nucleotide sequence: TGCGCCAGCAGTGAACTTAGGGGATATGGCTACACCTTC.

The chain has TRBV18 and TRBJ1-5, with TRBD1 as a possible D gene (6 bases). This CDR3 is 15 amino acids long. V shed 1 base and J shed 1 base, with 8 bases lying between them. CDR1 and CDR2 from the germline V gene are KGHSH and LQKENI. The CDR3, as DNA: TGTGCCAGCTCACCACTGGGGGCGAGCAATCAGCCCCAGCATTTT. Protein sequence: CASSPLGASNQPQHF.

The genes are TRBV27 and TRBJ1-2, with 9 nucleotides matching TRBD1. The CDR3 spans 14 residues. Germline loops: CDR1 MNHEY, CDR2 SMNVEV (reference sequence). The V segment lost 2 bases and the J segment 8 bases; nucleotides outside the gene matches: 6. The CDR3 DNA follows: TGTGCCAGCAGTTTAGACCGGACAGGGGACGGCTACACCTTC. As protein: CASSLDRTGDGYTF.